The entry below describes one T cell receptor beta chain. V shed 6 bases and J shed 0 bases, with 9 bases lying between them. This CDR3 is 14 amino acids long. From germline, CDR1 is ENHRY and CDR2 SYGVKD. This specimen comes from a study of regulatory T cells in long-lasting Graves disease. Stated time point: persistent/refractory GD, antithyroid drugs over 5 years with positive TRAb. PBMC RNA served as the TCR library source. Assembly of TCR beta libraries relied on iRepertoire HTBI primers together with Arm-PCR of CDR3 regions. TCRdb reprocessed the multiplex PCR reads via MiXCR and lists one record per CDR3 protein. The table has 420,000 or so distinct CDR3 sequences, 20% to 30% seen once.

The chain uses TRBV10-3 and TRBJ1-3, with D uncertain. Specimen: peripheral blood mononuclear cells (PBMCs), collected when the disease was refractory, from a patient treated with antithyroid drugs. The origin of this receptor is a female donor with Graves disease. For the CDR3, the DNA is TGTGCCATCAGCCAGACCGACTCTGGAAACACCATATATTTT. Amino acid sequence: CAISQTDSGNTIYF.